This entry lists 30 T cell receptor beta chains sequenced from one sample in a study of regulatory T cells in long-lasting Graves disease. The sample's time point: newly diagnosed GD, antithyroid drugs for less than 3 months. Researchers made the TCR library from RNA that was extracted from PBMCs. According to the study, TCR beta libraries were built with iRepertoire HTBI primers and CDR3-region Arm-PCR. TCRdb independently ran MiXCR on the multiplex PCR reads; one entry per CDR3 protein. The table shows just over 600,000 distinct CDR3 sequences, with roughly 15% occurring only once. These data were also filed under a second study, of T cells in Graves' hyperthyroidism and ophthalmopathy.

The specimen comprised peripheral blood mononuclear cells (PBMCs), sampled at new diagnosis, from a patient treated with antithyroid drugs. The source of these receptors is a woman aged 30 to 39 with Graves disease.

Many counts were recorded for this clonotype. The chain has TRBV11-2 and TRBJ1-1; D call uncertain. The V gene lost 4 bases and the J gene lost 7 bases, with 13 bases spanning the gap. CDR3 length: 13 amino acids. In germline, CDR1 is SGHAT, CDR2 FQNNGV. The CDR3 coding sequence is TGTGCCAGCAGCTCCCGGAGGTATTATGAAGCTTTCTTT. Translation gives CASSSRRYYEAFF.

Many counts were recorded for this clonotype. This chain joins TRBV3-1 and TRBJ1-5; possibly TRBD1 for D (5 bases). Trimming took off 3 bases at V and 12 bases at J, with 15 bases between the two ends. The germline V gene encodes CDR1 LGHDT and CDR2 YNNKEL (reference sequence). The CDR3 is 13 amino acids. CDR3 protein: CASSQATGTHQHF. In DNA, the CDR3 is TGTGCCAGCAGCCAGGCTACCGGGACTCACCAGCATTTT.

The rearrangement joins TRBV7-9 to TRBJ1-1; the D is unclear. Germline loops: CDR1 SEHNR, CDR2 FQNEAQ (reference sequence). The CDR3 spans 11 residues. Trimming cost V 1 base and J 11 bases, with 8 bases left between them. Written as DNA, the CDR3 is TGTGCCAGCAGCTTAGTCTCGGACGCTTTCTTT. Protein product: CASSLVSDAFF.

The gene calls are TRBV4-2 and TRBJ1-4, with a possible D match to TRBD1 (6 bases). Between the trimmed V and J ends, which lost 0 bases and 8 bases, there was a span of 13 bases. This CDR3 is built from 15 residues. Germline loops: CDR1 LGHNA, CDR2 YNFKEQ. For the CDR3, the DNA is TGTGCCAGCAGCCAAGATATGCGGGGGGCCGAAAAACTGTTTTTT. Its translation: CASSQDMRGAEKLFF.

This clonotype was counted at least ten times. The CDR3 DNA reads as TGTGCCAGCAGCGGACAGGATCCGGGCGGTAATGAAAAACTGTTTTTT. This sequence encodes CASSGQDPGGNEKLFF. This chain uses TRBV27 with TRBJ1-4; 7 nucleotides align to TRBD1. V lost 6 bases, J lost 4 bases, and 11 bases stayed unmatched. This CDR3 is 16 amino acids long. Germline-derived CDR1 and CDR2 are MNHEY and SMNVEV (reference sequence).

This clonotype appeared a few times. V is TRBV3-1 and J is TRBJ2-7, with 10 bases matching TRBD2. V gave up 2 bases and J gave up 3 bases; unmatched junction bases: 1. The CDR3 consists of 14 residues. Germline CDR1 and CDR2: LGHDT and YNNKEL (reference sequence). Here the CDR3 DNA reads TGTGCCAGCAGCCAAACTAGCGGGAACTACGAGCAGTACTTC. The encoded protein is CASSQTSGNYEQYF.

This clonotype appeared many times. The CDR3 region has the DNA TGTGCCAGCAGCGGAAAGCTTCAACCCGAGGGCTACACCTTC. It translates to CASSGKLQPEGYTF. The rearrangement uses TRBV6-1 and TRBJ1-2; D uncertain. CDR3 length: 14 residues. The germline gives CDR1 MNHNS, CDR2 SASEGT. V was shortened by 6 bases and J by 8 bases, with 19 bases between the two germline ends.

V is TRBV20-1 and J is TRBJ2-3, with TRBD2 identical over 11 bases. CDR1 is DFQATT, CDR2 SNEGSKA, per germline (reference sequence). V lost 6 bases, J lost 2 bases, and 7 bases stayed unmatched. The CDR3 extends over 15 amino acids. CDR3 in DNA: TGCAGTGCCGATGGACTAGCGGGCTACACAGATACGCAGTATTTT. Translating it yields CSADGLAGYTDTQYF.

V and J are TRBV11-1 and TRBJ2-1; TRBD2 is a possible D gene (6 bases). With 6 bases removed from V and 6 bases from J, the gap between germline ends came to 18 bases. This CDR3 has 15 residues. The V gene's germline CDR1 is SGHAT and CDR2 FQDESV (reference sequence). The CDR3 spells CASRRAGRSSNEQFF. The CDR3 region has the DNA TGTGCCAGCAGAAGGGCGGGACGTTCTAGCAATGAGCAGTTCTTC.

This chain uses TRBV20-1 with TRBJ2-1; D may be TRBD2 (6 bases). The CDR3 has 13 amino acids. In germline, CDR1 is DFQATT, CDR2 SNEGSKA (reference sequence). V lost 0 bases, J lost 3 bases, and 6 bases lay in between. In DNA, the CDR3 is TGCAGTGCTAGAGACGGGAGCTACAATGAGCAGTTCTTC. It codes for CSARDGSYNEQFF.

This clonotype was detected only a few times. The V and J genes are TRBV30 and TRBJ1-4, with TRBD1 matching over 9 bases. The CDR3 spans 19 residues. V trimming: 2 bases; J trimming: 7 bases; junction bases outside the gene matches: 20. Per germline, CDR1 GTSNPN and CDR2 SVGIG (reference sequence). CDR3 residues: CAWSTPIGYITGGGEKLFF. The CDR3 DNA reads TGTGCCTGGAGTACACCCATTGGATATATTACAGGGGGCGGTGAAAAACTGTTTTTT.

This clonotype was counted many times. CDR3 sequence (DNA): TGTGCCAGCAGTCGTGGAGGTGGGTCTAGCGGGAGCTCCTACGAGCAGTACTTC. Translating it yields CASSRGGGSSGSSYEQYF. The V call is TRBV12-3 or TRBV12-4, the J call TRBJ2-7; 10 nucleotides match TRBD2. The CDR3 length is 18 residues. The trim removed 5 bases at V and 0 bases at J, leaving 13 bases unmatched.

This clonotype was seen many times. J is TRBJ1-2 and V is TRBV12-3 or TRBV12-4; D is possibly TRBD1 (5 bases). The CDR3 has 13 amino acids. With 6 bases removed from V and 6 bases from J, the gap between germline ends came to 14 bases. CDR3 in amino acids: CASSLEGRDGYTF. In DNA, the CDR3 is TGTGCCAGCAGCTTGGAGGGGCGAGATGGCTACACCTTC.

This clonotype was observed at least ten times. Here the CDR3 DNA reads TGTGCCAGCAGACCAGCGGGAGTAAACACCGGGGAGCTGTTTTTT. Translation gives CASRPAGVNTGELFF. The gene calls are TRBV6-2 or TRBV6-3 and TRBJ2-2, with 8 bases that match TRBD2. The CDR3 loop spans 15 amino acids. Germline CDR1 and CDR2: MNHEY and SVGEGT. With V trimmed by 6 bases and J by 2 bases, 5 bases remained unmatched.

This clonotype has only one observation. The gene calls are TRBV28 and TRBJ2-7; 8 bases are shared with TRBD1. The J call may be in error: the DNA end matches TRBJ2-5 better. CDR3 length: 14 residues. The V gene's germline CDR1 is MDHEN and CDR2 SYDVKM. DNA for the CDR3: TGTGCCAGCAGTTCCAGGGGGCGCGGAGAGACCCAGTACTTC. Protein sequence: CASSSRGRGETQYF.

This clonotype was seen a handful of times. The chain uses TRBV18 and TRBJ1-6; TRBD1 might be the D (6 bases). V lost 2 bases, J lost 10 bases, and 18 bases lay in between. There are 16 residues in the CDR3. Germline V lookup: CDR1 KGHSH, CDR2 LQKENI. The CDR3 DNA reads as TGTGCCAGCTCACCAGCCCCGGGACAACTTGGGTCACCCCTCCACTTT. It encodes CASSPAPGQLGSPLHF.

The V and J genes are TRBV11-2 and TRBJ2-5, with TRBD2 matching 8 bases. CDR3 length: 14 residues. The junction had 4 bases not matched to a gene; V was cut back by 2 bases and J by 5 bases. CDR1 SGHAT and CDR2 FQNNGV come from the germline V gene. CDR3 coding DNA: TGTGCCAGCAGCTTAAACCGGGGGGGGGAGACCCAGTACTTC. This gives the protein CASSLNRGGETQYF.

This clonotype was recorded at least ten times. CDR3 region: CASSPTADNTGELFF. DNA for the CDR3: TGTGCCAGCAGCCCCACAGCGGACAACACCGGGGAGCTGTTTTTT. The chain joins TRBV7-3 to TRBJ2-2, with a tentative D call TRBD2 (5 bases). Germline V CDR1 and CDR2: SGHTA, FQGTGA. The CDR3 extends over 15 amino acids. V was cut by 5 bases and J by 2 bases, with 12 bases left in between.

The chain combines TRBV19 with TRBJ2-7, with D tentatively TRBD1 (5 bases). Looked up from germline, CDR1 is LNHDA and CDR2 is SQIVND (reference sequence). This CDR3 spans 14 amino acids. The V and J ends lost 10 bases and 4 bases respectively, with 20 bases between them. In nucleotides, the CDR3 is TGTGCCACTCAAAACTCTGCAGGGCGATACGAGCAGTACTTC. The encoded protein is CATQNSAGRYEQYF.

This clonotype was counted only a few times. This CDR3 reads CSVDGQASSGANVLTF. In nucleotides, the CDR3 is TGCAGCGTTGACGGCCAGGCCTCCTCTGGGGCCAACGTCCTGACTTTC. The chain uses TRBV29-1 and TRBJ2-6; D is ambiguous. Germline V gene data show CDR1 as SQVTM and CDR2 as ANQGSEA. Trimming shortened V by 3 bases and J by 0 bases, and 12 bases separated the two germline ends. CDR3 length: 16 amino acids.

In this sample, this clonotype turned up many times. The rearrangement joins TRBV10-2 to TRBJ1-1; D is undetermined. Germline V gene sequence: CDR1 WSHSY, CDR2 SAAADI. V was clipped by 6 bases and J by 7 bases, with 12 bases between them. The CDR3 extends over 12 amino acids. In DNA, the CDR3 is TGCGCCAGCAGGAGCCCGAGCCTTGAAGCTTTCTTT. It specifies CASRSPSLEAFF.

This clonotype appeared many times. The rearrangement uses TRBV20-1 and TRBJ2-5; D call uncertain. From germline, CDR1 is DFQATT and CDR2 SNEGSKA (reference sequence). V gave up 3 bases and J gave up 7 bases, with 21 bases separating them. CDR3 length: 15 amino acids. The CDR3 coding sequence is TGCAGTGCTAGTATTTTTCTGGGCGACTCTGGGACCCAGTACTTC. As protein: CSASIFLGDSGTQYF.

This clonotype was seen a few times. V gene TRBV14 combines with J gene TRBJ2-3; possibly TRBD2 for D (5 bases). CDR1 is SGHDN, CDR2 FVKESK, per germline. The CDR3 is 15 residues long. Trimming cost V 2 bases and J 2 bases, with 11 bases left between them. CDR3 nucleotides: TGTGCCAGCAGCCAACTGGCGGGCACCACAGATACGCAGTATTTT. Protein sequence: CASSQLAGTTDTQYF.

V is TRBV3-1 and J is TRBJ2-1; D may be TRBD2 (7 bases). V lost 3 bases, J lost 6 bases, and 21 bases lay in between. Per germline, CDR1 LGHDT and CDR2 YNNKEL (reference sequence). This CDR3 is built from 17 residues. The CDR3 sequence is CASSQEAGHTAGNEQFF. For the CDR3, the DNA is TGTGCCAGCAGCCAGGAAGCGGGACATACTGCAGGCAATGAGCAGTTCTTC.

J is TRBJ2-7 and V is TRBV4-2; D gene ambiguous. This CDR3 comprises 16 residues. Looked up from germline, CDR1 is LGHNA and CDR2 is YNFKEQ. V was shortened by 1 base and J by 3 bases, with 16 bases between the two germline ends. This chain's CDR3 is CASSQGASGWIYEQYF. As DNA, the CDR3 is TGTGCCAGCAGCCAAGGAGCCTCCGGATGGATCTACGAGCAGTACTTC.

This clonotype was seen at least ten times. The chain joins TRBV30 to TRBJ1-4; weak D call: TRBD1 (5 bases). V lost 3 bases and J lost 6, with 5 bases in between. Germline loops: CDR1 GTSNPN, CDR2 SVGIG (reference sequence). This CDR3 spans 11 amino acids. CDR3 bases: TGTGCCTGGAGGGGGGATGAAAAACTGTTTTTT. The encoded protein is CAWRGDEKLFF.

This clonotype was seen repeatedly, ten times or more. The chain carries TRBV2 and TRBJ2-4; no definite D call. CDR1 SNHLY and CDR2 FYNNEI come from the germline V gene. The V gene lost 1 base and the J gene lost 0 bases, with 7 bases spanning the gap. CDR3 length: 15 residues. CDR3 sequence (DNA): TGTGCCAGCAGTGAAGGGTCTCTAGCCAAAAACATTCAGTACTTC. The encoded protein is CASSEGSLAKNIQYF. The full variable domain, with the rest looked up from reference TRBV2 and TRBJ2-4, is EPEVTQTPSHQVTQMGQEVILRCVPISNHLYFYWYRQILGQKVEFLVSFYNNEISEKSEIFDDQFSVERPDGSNFTLKIRSTKLEDSAMYFCASSEGSLAKNIQYFGAGTRLSVL.

A few counts support this clonotype. The chain joins TRBV30 to TRBJ1-2; perhaps TRBD1 as D (5 bases). CDR1 is GTSNPN and CDR2 is SVGIG in the germline V gene (reference sequence). V was shortened by 6 bases and J by 1 base, with 15 bases between the two germline ends. The CDR3 covers 14 residues. Here the CDR3 reads CACQRDLRNYGYTF. In DNA, the CDR3 is TGTGCCTGCCAACGGGACCTCCGTAACTATGGCTACACCTTC.

Ten or more counts support this clonotype. The chain couples TRBV15 to TRBJ1-5, with 9 positions matching TRBD1. J was trimmed by 4 bases and V by 7 bases; bases with no gene match: 5. The CDR3 consists of 14 residues. In germline, CDR1 is LNHNV, CDR2 YYDKDF (reference sequence). CDR3 in DNA: TGTGCCACCAACCCCGGGACAGGGAATCAGCCCCAGCATTTT. The encoded protein is CATNPGTGNQPQHF.

This clonotype was recorded many times. The rearrangement links TRBV9 to TRBJ2-7, with TRBD1 matching 8 bases. Looked up from germline, CDR1 is SGDLS and CDR2 is YYNGEE. The CDR3 has 15 residues. V dropped 2 bases and J dropped 2; count of bases not matched to a gene: 6. CDR3 nucleotide sequence: TGTGCCAGCAGCGTTGGGCAGGGGGCCACCTACGAGCAGTACTTC. Translating it yields CASSVGQGATYEQYF.